This TCR beta chain was captured in a study of CD8 T cells in Susac syndrome. The CDR3 covers 14 residues. CDR1 and CDR2 from the germline V gene are SQVTM and ANQGSEA. Trimming cost V 2 bases and J 6 bases, with 14 bases left between them. Random-hexamer reverse transcription was applied to roughly 0.45 to 1 ug RNA. TCRdb called the immunoSEQ multiplex PCR reads again in MiXCR, with one record for every CDR3 protein. Counted here are about 210,000 distinct CDR3 sequences, roughly 94% occurring once; the ten biggest clones make up roughly 0.1%. The material sequenced was CD4+ T cells from PBMCs. The receptor's source is a human donor in good health. The J gene is TRBJ2-1, the V gene TRBV29-1, with D hard to call. In DNA, the CDR3 is TGCAGCGTTGAACGGCTAACCCCCATCAATGAGCAGTTCTTC. It yields the protein CSVERLTPINEQFF.